This TCR beta chain was captured by sequencing in a study of human T cells and chemical hapten exposure (dated by TCRdb to about 2021). Regarding the research as a whole: For sensitization, 2% DPC in acetone was applied to a roughly 2 cm by roughly 2 cm area of upper inner arm skin. Throughout the study period of 20 to 30 weeks, patients also received therapeutic DPC doses to the scalp every week. Patch testing was done on the upper back using Finn chambers containing 0.01% DPC, and results were scored after 6 days according to International Contact Dermatitis Research Group standards. The patient cohort, mostly female, included alopecia areata with under or over 50% scalp involvement, alopecia totalis and alopecia universalis. The libraries were sequenced as a pool, and the TCR yield per sample differed mostly because of small variations in library volumes within the pool. In alopecia patients, the study followed how the peripheral blood TCR repertoire changed in vivo over primary and secondary sensitization to diphenylcyclopropenone (DPC), a hapten. Blood was sampled from patients pre-sensitization (week 0) and at 2, 6 and about 24 weeks after DPC sensitization. For TCR sequencing, blood came from about 28 alopecia patients at anywhere from one to four time points (pre-sensitization, 2, 6 and 24 weeks). The investigation overall reported the following: Expanded TCRs formed significantly more large CDR3 similarity clusters than pre-sensitization or healthy control sets, consistent with antigen-driven responses. All patients had alopecia, a presumed autoimmune disease, so their immune response might differ from that of healthy individuals. DPC sensitization did not change the number of TCRs with a frequency above 1 in 1000, and there was no evidence of changes in global repertoire structure. Patch test score correlated positively with the number of PT1 expanded TCRs, reaching significance at thresholds 8, 16 and 32 but not at 4. Repeated subsampling changed both the strength of the expansion versus patch-test correlation and the threshold at which that correlation became significant.

Trimming leaves V shorter by 6 bases and J shorter by 3 bases, with the junction holding 5 bases beyond the gene matches. The CDR3 goes from the cysteine to the phenylalanine over 14 residues. Solely the CDR3 DNA is kept, with 42 bases framed from the first base. From a lookup of the germline V gene, CDR1 and CDR2 are MNHEY and SVGAGI. In the paper's terms, the time point label means: patch test 3, about 24 weeks after DPC sensitization. Sample treatment or condition, as interpreted from the label and publication: therapeutic diphenylcyclopropenone sensitization with weekly scalp DPC. At each patch-test visit, blood was drawn before the patch test was applied. Patients were eligible if aged 18 to 70, diagnosed with alopecia and judged suitable for DPC therapy, and pregnant patients were excluded. Unfractionated whole blood was collected in Tempus Blood RNA tubes, and total RNA was extracted from that blood.

To note about this clonotype: No cognate antigen has been identified for it. No base quality values were provided; no much bigger clone lies one nucleotide off.

Library generation was performed with RACE. These reads were obtained on a NextSeq 500. During library preparation, unique molecular identifiers were attached to individual cDNA molecules so that TCRs could be counted in a quantitative, reproducible way. From each blood RNA sample, both TCR alpha and TCR beta chains were sequenced. On the authors' methods: The median number of TCRs per sample was around 100,000, ranging from about 23,224 to 700,000. V, J and CDR3 annotation of the TCR reads was performed with the Decombinator software suite. To make PS versus PT1 abundance plots, every sample was subsampled to the same number of TCRs (28,000). Expanded TCRs were defined as absent before sensitization and observed at least eight times at the 2-week time point. TCRdb trimmed public reads at Q25 via fastp, called clones via MiXCR and kept in-frame beta chains. Each CDR3 protein gets just one entry, which takes the most common genes and DNA from the rows behind it. TCRdb, rather than the study authors, made the V and J calls. In all, the sample holds just over 95,000 distinct CDR3 sequences, and roughly a quarter of those were seen once. Around 10% of the sample is taken by the ten largest.

The chain uses TRBV6-5 and TRBJ2-7, with 10 central nucleotides matching TRBD2. The sequences come from whole blood, collected in connection with sensitization to the hapten diphenylcyclopropenone (DPC). This TCR was sampled from a man aged 40-50 years with alopecia areata. Some clones in this sample may be carry-over from other donors' samples. The CDR3 region: CASSSGRGSYEQYF. Read as DNA, the sequence is TGTGCCAGCAGCAGCGGGAGGGGGAGCTACGAGCAGTACTTC.